This TCR beta chain was profiled in a study of T cell repertoires in aging, cancer and after chemotherapy. TRB rearrangements spanning V, D and J were amplified using mixed TRB-A/B primers. TCRdb itself ran the multiplex PCR reads through MiXCR, one entry per CDR3 protein. The sample shows 1,500 to 2,000 distinct CDR3 sequences, just under 25% of them seen only once. TCR beta rearrangements were amplified from peripheral blood genomic DNA. Only a few counts were recorded for this clonotype. The specimen was blood. The receptor's source is a human donor with a solid tumor.

CDR3 in DNA: TGTGCCAGCAGCTCCAGAAGTAGCGGCATAGAGACCCAGTACTTC. It yields the protein CASSSRSSGIETQYF. The chain joins TRBV21-1 to TRBJ2-5; TRBD2 was called by the table and not checked on the DNA. TRBV21-1 is described as a pseudogene. The CDR3 is 15 amino acids.